This T cell receptor (beta chain) appears in the sequencing data of a study of neurological immune-mediated disorders. Looking at the study overall: Relapsing-remitting forms accounted for most of the roughly 34 multiple sclerosis patients and secondary progressive forms for 3.

Sorted libraries were derived from approximately 1 million CD4+ or CD8+ T cells. This clonotype was counted ten times or more. Its specificity is not known. Broader study findings: There was no association between the multiple sclerosis repertoire cluster and any clinical or MRI feature. Phylogenetic grouping put 18 of 34 multiple sclerosis patients' repertoires into one related-CDR3 cluster, a possible signature.

A single record per CDR3 protein comes from TCRdb applying MiXCR to the 5' RACE reads. The sample has tens of thousands of distinct CDR3 sequences, over 3.5% seen once. CDR1 is SGDLS, CDR2 YYNGEE, per germline. Trimming pared 4 bases from V and 3 bases from J, leaving 17 bases between. The CDR3 runs 15 residues. This receptor was identified in a woman aged 40 to 50 with multiple sclerosis. Sequencing was done on a sample of CD4+ T cells from blood. The chain couples TRBV9 to TRBJ2-7, with D unresolved. CDR3 DNA sequence: TGTGCCAGCAGCCTCGGACCGAGGAAGGACTACGAGCAGTACTTC. Its protein is CASSLGPRKDYEQYF.